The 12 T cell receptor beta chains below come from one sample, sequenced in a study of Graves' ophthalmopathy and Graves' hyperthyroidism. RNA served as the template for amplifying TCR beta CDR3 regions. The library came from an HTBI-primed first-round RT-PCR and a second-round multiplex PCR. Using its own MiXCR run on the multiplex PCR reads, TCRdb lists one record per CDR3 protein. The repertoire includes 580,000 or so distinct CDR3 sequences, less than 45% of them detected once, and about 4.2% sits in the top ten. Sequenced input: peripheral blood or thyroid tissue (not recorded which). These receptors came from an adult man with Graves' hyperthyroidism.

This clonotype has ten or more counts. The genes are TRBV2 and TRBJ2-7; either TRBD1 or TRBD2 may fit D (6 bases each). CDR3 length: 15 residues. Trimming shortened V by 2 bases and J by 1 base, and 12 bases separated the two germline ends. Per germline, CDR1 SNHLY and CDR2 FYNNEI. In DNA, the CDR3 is TGTGCCAGCAGTGAATTGGGGGGCAGGTCCTACGAGCAGTACTTC. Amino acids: CASSELGGRSYEQYF.

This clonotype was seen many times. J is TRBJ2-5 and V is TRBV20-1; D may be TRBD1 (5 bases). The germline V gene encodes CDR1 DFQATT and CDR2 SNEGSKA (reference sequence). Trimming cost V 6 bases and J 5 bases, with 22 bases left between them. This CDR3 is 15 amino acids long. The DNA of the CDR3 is TGCAGTGCGCGACCCGCCAGGGCCCTGGGGGAGACCCAGTACTTC. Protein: CSARPARALGETQYF.

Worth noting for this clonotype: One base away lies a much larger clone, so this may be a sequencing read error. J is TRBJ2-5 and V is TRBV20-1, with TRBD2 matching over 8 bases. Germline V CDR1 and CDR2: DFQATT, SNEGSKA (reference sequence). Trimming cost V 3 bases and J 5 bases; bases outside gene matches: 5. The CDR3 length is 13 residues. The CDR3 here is CSASPGGRETQYF. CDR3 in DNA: TGCAGTGCTAGCCCGGGGGGGCGGGAGACCCAGTACTTC.

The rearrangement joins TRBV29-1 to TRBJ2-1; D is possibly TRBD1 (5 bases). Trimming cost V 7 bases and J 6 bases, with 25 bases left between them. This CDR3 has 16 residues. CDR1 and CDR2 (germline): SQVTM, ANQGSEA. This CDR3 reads CSADRPTGPFGNEQFF. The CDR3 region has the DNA TGCAGCGCCGATAGGCCAACAGGACCCTTCGGCAATGAGCAGTTCTTC.

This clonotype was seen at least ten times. CDR3 in DNA: TGTGCCAGCAGCTTAGCGCGGGGGACAGTGCCCTACGAGCAGTACTTC. Protein sequence: CASSLARGTVPYEQYF. This chain connects TRBV7-9 to TRBJ2-7; D is perhaps TRBD1 or TRBD2 (7 bases each). The CDR3 runs to 16 residues. The V end lost 0 bases, the J end lost 2 bases, and 14 bases lay between the germline ends. Per the germline V gene, CDR1 is SEHNR and CDR2 is FQNEAQ (reference sequence).

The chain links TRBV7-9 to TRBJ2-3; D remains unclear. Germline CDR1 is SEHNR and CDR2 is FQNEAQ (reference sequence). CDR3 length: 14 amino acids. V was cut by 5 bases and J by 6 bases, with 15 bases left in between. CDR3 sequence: CASSPIRLPDTQYF. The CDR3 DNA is TGTGCCAGCAGCCCTATCCGCCTTCCGGATACGCAGTATTTT.

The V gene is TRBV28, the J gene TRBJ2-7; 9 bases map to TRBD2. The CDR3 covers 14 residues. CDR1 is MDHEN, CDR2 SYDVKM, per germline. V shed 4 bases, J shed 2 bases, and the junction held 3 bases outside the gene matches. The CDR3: CASSSGTSTYEQYF. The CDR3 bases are TGTGCCAGCAGTTCCGGGACTAGCACCTACGAGCAGTACTTC.

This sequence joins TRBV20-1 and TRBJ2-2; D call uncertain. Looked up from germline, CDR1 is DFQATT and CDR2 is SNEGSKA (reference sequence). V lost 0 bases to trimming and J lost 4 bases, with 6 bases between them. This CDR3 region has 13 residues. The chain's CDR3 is CSARDPGTGELFF. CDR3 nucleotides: TGCAGTGCTAGAGATCCGGGCACCGGGGAGCTGTTTTTT.

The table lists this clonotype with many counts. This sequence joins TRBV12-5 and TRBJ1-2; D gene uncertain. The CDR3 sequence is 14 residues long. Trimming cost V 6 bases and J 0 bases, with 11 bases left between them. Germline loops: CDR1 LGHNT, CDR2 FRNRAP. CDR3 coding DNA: TGTGCTAGTGGCCCTGGACCTTCTAACTATGGCTACACCTTC. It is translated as CASGPGPSNYGYTF.

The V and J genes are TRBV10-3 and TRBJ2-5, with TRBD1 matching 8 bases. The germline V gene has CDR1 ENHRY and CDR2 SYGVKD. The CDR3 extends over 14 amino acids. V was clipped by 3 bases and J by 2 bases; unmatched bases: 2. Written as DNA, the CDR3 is TGTGCCATCAGTGAAGGGACAGGACAAGAGACCCAGTACTTC. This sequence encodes CAISEGTGQETQYF.

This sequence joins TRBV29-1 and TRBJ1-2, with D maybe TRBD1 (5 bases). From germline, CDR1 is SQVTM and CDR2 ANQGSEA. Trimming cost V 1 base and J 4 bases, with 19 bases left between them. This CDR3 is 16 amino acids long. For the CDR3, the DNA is TGCAGCGTTGAAGTTTTGGCAGGGTCCATCTCCTATGGCTACACCTTC. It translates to CSVEVLAGSISYGYTF.

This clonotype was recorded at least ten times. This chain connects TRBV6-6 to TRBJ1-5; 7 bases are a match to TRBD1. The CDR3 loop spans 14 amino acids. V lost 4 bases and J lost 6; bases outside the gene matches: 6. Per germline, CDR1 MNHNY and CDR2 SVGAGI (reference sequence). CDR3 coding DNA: TGTGCCAGCAGTTTGAAGACAGGGACTCAGCCCCAGCATTTT. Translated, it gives CASSLKTGTQPQHF.